This T cell receptor beta chain was sequenced during a study of blood T cell repertoires in COVID-19. In the study overall: The United States, Italy and Spain provided the acute and convalescent COVID-19 samples. Sources were T cells, B-cell-depleted T cells, or PBMCs; the material itself was cDNA or gDNA.

In the original processing: Researchers report that nucleated cell counts were estimated from reference gene primer amplification. The assay was immunoSEQ multiplex PCR, and TCRdb's table has in-frame clones only and misses some. Clone size and the V and J calls come from that table; the DNA yielded D and trimming. Of about 150,000 clones in the sample, almost 80% were seen once. Germline V gene lookup returns CDR1 SEHNR and CDR2 FQNEAQ (reference sequence). The CDR3 is 16 residues long. After removal of 5 bases from V and 3 bases from J, the junction contained 12 bases not matched to a gene. The clonotype originates from a man over 45 with active or convalescent COVID-19. The gene calls are TRBV7-9 and TRBJ1-2; 7 bases fit TRBD1. Sequencing was performed on peripheral blood. The CDR3 DNA follows: TGTGCCAGCAGCCCAACTATGACAGGGCAGGACTATGGCTACACCTTC. Its translation is CASSPTMTGQDYGYTF. The variable domain in full, completed from reference TRBV7-9 and TRBJ1-2, reads DTGVSQNPRHKITKRGQNVTFRCDPISEHNRLYWYRQTLGQGPEFLTYFQNEAQLEKSRLLSDRFSAERPKGSFSTLEIQRTEQGDSAMYLCASSPTMTGQDYGYTFGSGTRLTVV.